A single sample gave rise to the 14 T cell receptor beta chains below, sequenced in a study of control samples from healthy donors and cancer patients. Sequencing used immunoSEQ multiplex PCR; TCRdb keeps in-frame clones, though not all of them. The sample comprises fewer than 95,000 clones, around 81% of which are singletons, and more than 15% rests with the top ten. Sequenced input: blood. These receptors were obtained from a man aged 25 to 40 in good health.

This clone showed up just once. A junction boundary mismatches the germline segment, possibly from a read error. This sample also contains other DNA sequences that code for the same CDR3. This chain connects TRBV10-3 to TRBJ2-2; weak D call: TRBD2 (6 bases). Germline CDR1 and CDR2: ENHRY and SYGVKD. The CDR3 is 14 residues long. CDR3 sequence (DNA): TGCGCCATCAGTGAGCGCGGGGAGTCGGGGGAGCTGTTTTTT. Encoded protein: CAISERGESGELFF.

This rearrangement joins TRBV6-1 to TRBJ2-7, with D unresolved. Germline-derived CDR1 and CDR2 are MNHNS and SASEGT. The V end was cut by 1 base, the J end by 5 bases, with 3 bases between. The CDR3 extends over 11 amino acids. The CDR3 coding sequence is TGTGCCAGCAGTGAAGTTAACGAGCAGTACTTC. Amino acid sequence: CASSEVNEQYF.

The CDR3 reads CASGSQRDAGRAGELFF. CDR3 DNA sequence: TGTGCTAGTGGTTCCCAGCGGGACGCTGGCAGGGCGGGGGAGCTGTTTTTT. J is TRBJ2-2 and V is TRBV12-5, with 7 bases matching TRBD2. The germline V gene has CDR1 LGHNT and CDR2 FRNRAP. The CDR3 consists of 17 residues. V shed 4 bases and J 8 bases; nucleotides not matched to a gene: 16.

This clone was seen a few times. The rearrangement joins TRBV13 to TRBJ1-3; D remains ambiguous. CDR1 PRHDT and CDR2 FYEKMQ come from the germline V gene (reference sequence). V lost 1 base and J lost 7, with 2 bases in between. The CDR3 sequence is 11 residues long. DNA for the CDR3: TGTGCCAGCAGCTTAGCTAACACCATATATTTT. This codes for CASSLANTIYF.

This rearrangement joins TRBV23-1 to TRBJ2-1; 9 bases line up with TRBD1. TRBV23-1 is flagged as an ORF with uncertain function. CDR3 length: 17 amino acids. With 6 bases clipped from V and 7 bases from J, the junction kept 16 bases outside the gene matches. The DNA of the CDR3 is TGCGCCAGCAGAATTACTACCGGGGACAGGGACAGGAATGAGCAGTTCTTC. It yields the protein CASRITTGDRDRNEQFF.

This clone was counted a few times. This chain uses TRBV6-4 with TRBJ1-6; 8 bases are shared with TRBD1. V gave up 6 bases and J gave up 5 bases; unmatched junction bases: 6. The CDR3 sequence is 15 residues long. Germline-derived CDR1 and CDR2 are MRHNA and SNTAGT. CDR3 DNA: TGTGCCAGCAGCATACAGGGGGGCCATAATTCACCCCTCCACTTT. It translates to CASSIQGGHNSPLHF.

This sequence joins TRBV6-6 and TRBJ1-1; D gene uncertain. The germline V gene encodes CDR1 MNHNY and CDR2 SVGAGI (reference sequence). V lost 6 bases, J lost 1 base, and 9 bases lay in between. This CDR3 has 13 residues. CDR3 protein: CASSQRQNTEAFF. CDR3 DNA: TGTGCCAGCAGCCAGCGCCAGAACACTGAAGCTTTCTTT.

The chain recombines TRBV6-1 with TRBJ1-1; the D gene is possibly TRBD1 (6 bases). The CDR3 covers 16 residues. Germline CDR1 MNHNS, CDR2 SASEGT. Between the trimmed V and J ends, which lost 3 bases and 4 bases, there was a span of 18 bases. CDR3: CASSDAGALRGTEAFF. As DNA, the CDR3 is TGTGCCAGCAGTGATGCGGGGGCGTTGAGGGGCACTGAAGCTTTCTTT.

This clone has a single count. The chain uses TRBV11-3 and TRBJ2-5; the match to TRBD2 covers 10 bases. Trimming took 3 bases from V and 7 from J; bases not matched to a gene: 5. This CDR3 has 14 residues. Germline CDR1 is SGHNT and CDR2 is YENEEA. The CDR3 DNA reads TGTGCCAGCAGCTTGAGCGGGGGGGCCGGGACCCAGTACTTC. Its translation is CASSLSGGAGTQYF. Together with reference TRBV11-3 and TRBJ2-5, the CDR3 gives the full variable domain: EAGVVQSPRYKIIEKKQPVAFWCNPISGHNTLYWYLQNLGQGPELLIRYENEEAVDDSQLPKDRFSAERLKGVDSTLKIQPAELGDSAVYLCASSLSGGAGTQYFGPGTRLLVL.

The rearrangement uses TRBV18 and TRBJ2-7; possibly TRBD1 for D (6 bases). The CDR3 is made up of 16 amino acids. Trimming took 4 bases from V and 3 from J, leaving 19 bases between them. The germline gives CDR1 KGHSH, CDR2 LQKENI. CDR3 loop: CASSQQGGRVNYEQYF. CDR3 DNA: TGTGCCAGCTCACAACAGGGTGGTAGGGTCAACTACGAGCAGTACTTC.

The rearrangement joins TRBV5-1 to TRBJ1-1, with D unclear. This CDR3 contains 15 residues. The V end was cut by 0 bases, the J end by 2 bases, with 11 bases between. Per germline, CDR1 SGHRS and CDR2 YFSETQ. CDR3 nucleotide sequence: TGCGCCAGCAGCTTGGAATTCGGCGTTAACACTGAAGCTTTCTTT. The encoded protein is CASSLEFGVNTEAFF.

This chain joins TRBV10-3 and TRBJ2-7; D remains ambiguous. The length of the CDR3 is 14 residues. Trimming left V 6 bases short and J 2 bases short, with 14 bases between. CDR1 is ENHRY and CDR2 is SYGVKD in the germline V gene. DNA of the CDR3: TGTGCCATCAGCGGCAACAGATTACCCTACGAGCAGTACTTC. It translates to CAISGNRLPYEQYF.

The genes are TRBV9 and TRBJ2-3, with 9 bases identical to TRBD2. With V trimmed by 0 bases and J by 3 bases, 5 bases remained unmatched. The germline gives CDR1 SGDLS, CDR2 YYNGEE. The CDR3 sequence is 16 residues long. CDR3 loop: CASSVAAGGVTDTQYF. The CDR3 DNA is TGTGCCAGCAGCGTAGCGGCGGGGGGGGTGACAGATACGCAGTATTTT.

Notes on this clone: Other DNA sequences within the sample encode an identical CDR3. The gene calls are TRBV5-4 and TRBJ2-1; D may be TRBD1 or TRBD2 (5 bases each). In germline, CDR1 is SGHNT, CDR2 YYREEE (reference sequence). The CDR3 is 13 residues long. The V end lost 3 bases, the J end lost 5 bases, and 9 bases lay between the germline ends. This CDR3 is CASSWGPHNEQFF. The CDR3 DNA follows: TGTGCCAGCAGCTGGGGACCACACAATGAGCAGTTCTTC.